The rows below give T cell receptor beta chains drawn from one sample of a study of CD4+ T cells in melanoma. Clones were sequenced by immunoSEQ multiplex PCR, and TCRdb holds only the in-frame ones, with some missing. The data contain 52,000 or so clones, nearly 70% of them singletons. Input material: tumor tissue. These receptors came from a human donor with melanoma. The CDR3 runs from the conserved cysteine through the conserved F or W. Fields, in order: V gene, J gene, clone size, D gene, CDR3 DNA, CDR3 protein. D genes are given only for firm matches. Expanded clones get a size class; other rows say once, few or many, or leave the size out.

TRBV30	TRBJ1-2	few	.	TGTGCCTGGAGTCCCTTGTACAGCTATGGCTACACCTTC	CAWSPLYSYGYTF
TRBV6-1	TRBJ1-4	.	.	TGTGCCAGCAGTGAAGGGGCGTCGTGGGGGGCGCGTAGGGAAAAACTGTTTTTT	CASSEGASWGARREKLFF
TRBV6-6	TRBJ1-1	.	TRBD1	TGCGCCAGTTCACAGGGGGCAACTGAAGCTTTCTTT	CASSQGATEAFF
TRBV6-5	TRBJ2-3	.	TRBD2	TGTGCCAGCAGGCCCCTAGCGGGGGGAGGAGATACGCAGTATTTT	CASRPLAGGGDTQYF
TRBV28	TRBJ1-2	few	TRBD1	TGTGCCAGCAAACTACAGGGGGCGCGTGGCTACACCTTC	CASKLQGARGYTF
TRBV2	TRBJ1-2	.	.	TGTGCCAGCAGTGAGCCTCGGACACTTAACTATGGCTACACCTTC	CASSEPRTLNYGYTF
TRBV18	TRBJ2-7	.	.	TGTGCCAGCTCACCCCGGGGGCAGGGGAAGTACGAGCAGTACTTC	CASSPRGQGKYEQYF
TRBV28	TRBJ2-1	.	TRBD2	TGTGCCAGCAGCGAACTAGCGGCTACCTCCTACAATGAGCAGTTCTTC	CASSELAATSYNEQFF
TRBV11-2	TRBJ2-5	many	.	TGTGCCAGCAGCTTAGGTGCAGCTCGGGACGGTCAAGAGACCCAGTACTTC	CASSLGAARDGQETQYF
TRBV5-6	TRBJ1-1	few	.	TGTGCCAGCAGCTCGGGACTTGAAGCTTTCTTT	CASSSGLEAFF
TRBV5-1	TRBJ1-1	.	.	TGCGCCAGCAGCTTCCCGGGGGACACCACTGAAGCTTTCTTT	CASSFPGDTTEAFF
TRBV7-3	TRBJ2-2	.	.	TGTGCCAGCAGCTTAAGTCCTACGACCGGGGAGCTGTTTTTT	CASSLSPTTGELFF
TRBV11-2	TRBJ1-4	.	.	TGTGCCAGCAGCTTAGTCCCGGTAGCAGAAAAACTGTTTTTT	CASSLVPVAEKLFF
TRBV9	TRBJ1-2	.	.	TGTGCCAGCAGTCGGACAGACACCAGCTATGGCTACACCTTC	CASSRTDTSYGYTF
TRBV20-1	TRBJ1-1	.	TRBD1	TGCAGTTCGGGACAGGGTGAAGCTTTCTTT	CSSGQGEAFF
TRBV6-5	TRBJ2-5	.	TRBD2	TGTGCCAGCAGTCACAGCGGGGGGCCCGGTGAGACCCAGTACTTC	CASSHSGGPGETQYF
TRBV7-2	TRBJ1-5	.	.	TGTGCCAGCAGCCGACAGGCATATAGCAATCAGCCCCAGCATTTT	CASSRQAYSNQPQHF
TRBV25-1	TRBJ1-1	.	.	TGTGCCAGCAGTGAGCGGGGGATAAGGAACACTGAAGCTTTCTTT	CASSERGIRNTEAFF
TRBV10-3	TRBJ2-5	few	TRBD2	TGTGCCATCAGTGCGAGACTAGCGGGGGGCGTAGAGACCCAGTACTTC	CAISARLAGGVETQYF
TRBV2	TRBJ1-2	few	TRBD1	TGTGCCAGCAGCATTACAGGGGGCAGCTATGGCTACACCTTC	CASSITGGSYGYTF
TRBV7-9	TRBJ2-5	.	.	TGTGCCAGCAGTCGCAGGGAGGAGACCCAGTACTTC	CASSRREETQYF
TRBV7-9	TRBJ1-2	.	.	TGTGCCAGCAGCCGGGACGGGACTAACTATGGCTACACCTTC	CASSRDGTNYGYTF
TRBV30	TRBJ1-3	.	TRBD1	TGTGCCTGGAGAGACAGGGAGAGCTCTGGAAACACCATATATTTT	CAWRDRESSGNTIYF
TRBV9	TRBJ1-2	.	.	TGTGCCAGCAGCAGGGTCTATGGCTACACCTTC	CASSRVYGYTF
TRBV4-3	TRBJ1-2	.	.	TGCGCCAGCAGCCAATATCGGGGCTATGGCTACACCTTC	CASSQYRGYGYTF
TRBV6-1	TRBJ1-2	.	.	TGTGCCAGCAGTGAAGGGGAATCCTATGGCTACACCTTC	CASSEGESYGYTF
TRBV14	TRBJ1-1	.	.	TGTGCCAGCAGCGAGGACTTCACTGAAGCTTTCTTT	CASSEDFTEAFF
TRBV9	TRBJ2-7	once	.	TGTGCCAGCAGCCAAGGGGAGGCCTACGAGCAGTACTTC	CASSQGEAYEQYF